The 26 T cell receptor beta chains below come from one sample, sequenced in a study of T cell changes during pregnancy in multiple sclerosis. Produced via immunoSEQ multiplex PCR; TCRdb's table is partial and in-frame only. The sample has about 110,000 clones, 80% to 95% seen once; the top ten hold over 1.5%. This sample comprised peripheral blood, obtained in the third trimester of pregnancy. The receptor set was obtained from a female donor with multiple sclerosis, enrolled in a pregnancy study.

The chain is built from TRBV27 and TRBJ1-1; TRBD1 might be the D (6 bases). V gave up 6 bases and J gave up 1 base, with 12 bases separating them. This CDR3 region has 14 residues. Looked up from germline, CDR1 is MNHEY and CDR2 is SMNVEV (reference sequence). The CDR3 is CASRDRTSNTEAFF. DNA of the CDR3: TGTGCCAGCAGAGACAGGACCTCGAACACTGAAGCTTTCTTT.

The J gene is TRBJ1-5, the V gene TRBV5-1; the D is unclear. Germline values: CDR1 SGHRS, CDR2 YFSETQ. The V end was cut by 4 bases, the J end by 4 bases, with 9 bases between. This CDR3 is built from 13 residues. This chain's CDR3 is CASSHYGNQPQHF. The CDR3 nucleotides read TGCGCCAGCAGCCACTACGGGAATCAGCCCCAGCATTTT.

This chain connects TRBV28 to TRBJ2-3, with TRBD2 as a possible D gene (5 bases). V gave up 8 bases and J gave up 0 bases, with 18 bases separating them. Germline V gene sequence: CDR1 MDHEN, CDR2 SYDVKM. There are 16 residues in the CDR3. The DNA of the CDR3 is TGTGCCAGCCGGACCCCCGGAAGCGGTAGCACAGATACGCAGTATTTT. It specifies CASRTPGSGSTDTQYF. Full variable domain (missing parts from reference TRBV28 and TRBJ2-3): DVKVTQSSRYLVKRTGEKVFLECVQDMDHENMFWYRQDPGLGLRLIYFSYDVKMKEKGDIPEGYSVSREKKERFSLILESASTNQTSMYLCASRTPGSGSTDTQYFGPGTRLTVL.

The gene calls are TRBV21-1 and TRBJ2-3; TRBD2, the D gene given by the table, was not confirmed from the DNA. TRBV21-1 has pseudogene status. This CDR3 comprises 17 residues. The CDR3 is CASSKRDLAGNTDTQYF. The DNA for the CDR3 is TGTGCCAGCAGCAAAAGAGACCTAGCGGGGAACACAGATACGCAGTATTTT.

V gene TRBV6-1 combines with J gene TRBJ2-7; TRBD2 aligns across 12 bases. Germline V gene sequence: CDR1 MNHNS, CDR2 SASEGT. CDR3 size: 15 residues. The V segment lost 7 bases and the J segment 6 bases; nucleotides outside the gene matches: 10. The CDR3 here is CASTRLAGVVGEQYF. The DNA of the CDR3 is TGTGCCAGCACCAGACTAGCGGGAGTTGTAGGCGAGCAGTACTTC.

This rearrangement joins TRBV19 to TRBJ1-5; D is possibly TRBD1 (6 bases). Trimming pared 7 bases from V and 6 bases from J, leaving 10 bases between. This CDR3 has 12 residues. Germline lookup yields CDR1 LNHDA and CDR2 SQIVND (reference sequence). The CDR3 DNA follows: TGTGCCAGTACAGGGGCGGGTCAGCCCCAGCATTTT. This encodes CASTGAGQPQHF.

In DNA form, the CDR3 reads TGTGCCAGCAGCCAACCAAGACAGGGCACAGATACGCAGTATTTT. Translating gives CASSQPRQGTDTQYF. This chain connects TRBV4-2 to TRBJ2-3, with TRBD1 as a possible D gene (6 bases). Trimming stripped 2 bases from V and 1 base from J, with 10 bases between. The CDR3 is 15 amino acids. CDR1 and CDR2 from the germline V gene are LGHNA and YNFKEQ.

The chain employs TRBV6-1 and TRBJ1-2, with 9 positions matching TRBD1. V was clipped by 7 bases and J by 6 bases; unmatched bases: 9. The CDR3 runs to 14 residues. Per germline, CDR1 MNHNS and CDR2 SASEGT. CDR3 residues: CASNPNRDRDGYTF. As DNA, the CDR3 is TGTGCCAGCAACCCGAACCGGGACAGGGATGGCTACACCTTC.

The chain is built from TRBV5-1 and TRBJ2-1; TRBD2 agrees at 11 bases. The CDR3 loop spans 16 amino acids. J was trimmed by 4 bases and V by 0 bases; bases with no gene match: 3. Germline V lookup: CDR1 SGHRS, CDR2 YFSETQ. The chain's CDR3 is CASSLGLAGYYNEQFF. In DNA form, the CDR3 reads TGCGCCAGCAGCTTGGGACTAGCGGGATATTACAATGAGCAGTTCTTC. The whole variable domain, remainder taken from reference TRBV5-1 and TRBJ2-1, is KAGVTQTPRYLIKTRGQQVTLSCSPISGHRSVSWYQQTPGQGLQFLFEYFSETQRNKGNFPGRFSGRQFSNSRSEMNVSTLELGDSALYLCASSLGLAGYYNEQFFGPGTRLTVL.

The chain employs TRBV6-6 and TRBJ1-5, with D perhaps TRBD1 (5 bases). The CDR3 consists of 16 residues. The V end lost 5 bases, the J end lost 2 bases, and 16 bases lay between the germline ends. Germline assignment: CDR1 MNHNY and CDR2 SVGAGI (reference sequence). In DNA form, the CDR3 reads TGTGCCAGCAGTGCTCCAGGGTATGATGGCAATCAGCCCCAGCATTTT. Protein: CASSAPGYDGNQPQHF.

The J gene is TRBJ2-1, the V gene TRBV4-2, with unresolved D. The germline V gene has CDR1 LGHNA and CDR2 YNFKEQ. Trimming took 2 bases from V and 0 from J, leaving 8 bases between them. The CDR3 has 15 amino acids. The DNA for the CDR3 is TGTGCCAGCAGCCAACACGCGGACTCCTACAATGAGCAGTTCTTC. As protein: CASSQHADSYNEQFF.

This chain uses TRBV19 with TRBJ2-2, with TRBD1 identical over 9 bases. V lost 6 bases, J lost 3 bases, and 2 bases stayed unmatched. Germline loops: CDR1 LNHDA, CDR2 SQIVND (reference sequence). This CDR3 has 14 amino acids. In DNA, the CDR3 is TGTGCCAGTAGGGACAGGGGCGACACCGGGGAGCTGTTTTTT. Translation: CASRDRGDTGELFF.

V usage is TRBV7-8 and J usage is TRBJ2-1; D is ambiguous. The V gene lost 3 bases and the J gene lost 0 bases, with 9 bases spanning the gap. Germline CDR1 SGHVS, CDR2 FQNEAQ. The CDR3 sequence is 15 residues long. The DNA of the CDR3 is TGTGCCAGCAGCTTTGACTGGAGCTCCTACAATGAGCAGTTCTTC. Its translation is CASSFDWSSYNEQFF.

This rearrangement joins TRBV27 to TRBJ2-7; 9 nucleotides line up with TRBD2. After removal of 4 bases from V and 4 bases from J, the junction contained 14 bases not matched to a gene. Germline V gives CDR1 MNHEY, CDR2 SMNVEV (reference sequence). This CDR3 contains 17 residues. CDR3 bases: TGTGCCAGCAGTTCCCCCCGGGGGCGGGAGGGCCTATACGAGCAGTACTTC. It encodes CASSSPRGREGLYEQYF.

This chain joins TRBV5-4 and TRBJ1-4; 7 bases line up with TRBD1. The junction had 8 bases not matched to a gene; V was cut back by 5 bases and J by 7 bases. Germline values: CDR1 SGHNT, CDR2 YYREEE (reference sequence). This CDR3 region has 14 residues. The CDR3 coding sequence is TGTGCCAGCAGTAGTCTACAGGGGAGTGAAAAACTGTTTTTT. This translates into CASSSLQGSEKLFF.

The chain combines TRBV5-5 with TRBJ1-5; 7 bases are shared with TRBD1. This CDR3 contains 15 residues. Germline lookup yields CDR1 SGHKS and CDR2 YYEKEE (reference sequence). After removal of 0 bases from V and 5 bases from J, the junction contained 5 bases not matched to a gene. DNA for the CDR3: TGTGCCAGCAGCTTGGCCAGGGGGACGGATCAGCCCCAGCATTTT. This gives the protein CASSLARGTDQPQHF.

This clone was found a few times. The CDR3 DNA sequence: TGTGCCAGCAGCTTGGGGCAGGGTAACGAGCAGTACTTC. Its translation is CASSLGQGNEQYF. The rearrangement links TRBV5-5 to TRBJ2-7; the D gene is possibly TRBD1 (5 bases). V shed 0 bases and J shed 5 bases, with 9 bases lying between them. CDR1 is SGHKS and CDR2 is YYEKEE in the germline V gene (reference sequence). This CDR3 contains 13 residues.

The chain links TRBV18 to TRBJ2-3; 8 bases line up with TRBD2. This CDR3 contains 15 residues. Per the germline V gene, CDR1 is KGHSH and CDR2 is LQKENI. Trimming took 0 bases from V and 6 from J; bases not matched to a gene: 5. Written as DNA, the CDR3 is TGTGCCAGCTCACCACCCGGGACTAGTTCCGATACGCAGTATTTT. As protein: CASSPPGTSSDTQYF.

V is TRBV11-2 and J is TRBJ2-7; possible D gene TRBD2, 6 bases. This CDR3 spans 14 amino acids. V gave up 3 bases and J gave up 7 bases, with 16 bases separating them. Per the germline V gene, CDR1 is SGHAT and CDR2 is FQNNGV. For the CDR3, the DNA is TGTGCCAGCAGCTTGGTAGGCGGGGTGTTTGAGCAGTACTTC. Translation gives CASSLVGGVFEQYF.

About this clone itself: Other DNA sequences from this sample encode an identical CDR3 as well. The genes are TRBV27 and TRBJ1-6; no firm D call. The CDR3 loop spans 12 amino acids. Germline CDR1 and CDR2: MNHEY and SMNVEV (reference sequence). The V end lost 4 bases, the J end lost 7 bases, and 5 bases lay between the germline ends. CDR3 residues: CASSWPNSPLHF. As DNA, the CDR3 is TGTGCCAGCAGTTGGCCCAATTCACCCCTCCACTTT.

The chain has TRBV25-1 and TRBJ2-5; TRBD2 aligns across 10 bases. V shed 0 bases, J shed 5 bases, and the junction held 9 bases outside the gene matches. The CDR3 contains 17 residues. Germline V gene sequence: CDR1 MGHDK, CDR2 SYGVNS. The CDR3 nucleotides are TGTGCCAGCAGTGAATATCTCCTAGCGGGAGTAGGGGAGACCCAGTACTTC. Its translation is CASSEYLLAGVGETQYF.

The CDR3 DNA reads TGCGCCAGCAGCTCTACCGGGACAGGGACCTCTGGAAACACCATATATTTT. Its protein product is CASSSTGTGTSGNTIYF. V is TRBV5-1 and J is TRBJ1-3; 9 nucleotides align to TRBD1. Per germline, CDR1 SGHRS and CDR2 YFSETQ. The CDR3 runs 17 residues. Unmatched junction bases numbered 7, after V lost 3 bases and J lost 0 bases.

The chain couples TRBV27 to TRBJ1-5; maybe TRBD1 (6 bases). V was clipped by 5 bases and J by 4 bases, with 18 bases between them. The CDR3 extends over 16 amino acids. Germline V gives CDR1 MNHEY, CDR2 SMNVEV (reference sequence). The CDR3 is CASSPQGLARNQPQHF. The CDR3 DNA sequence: TGTGCCAGCAGTCCCCAGGGGTTGGCTAGGAATCAGCCCCAGCATTTT.

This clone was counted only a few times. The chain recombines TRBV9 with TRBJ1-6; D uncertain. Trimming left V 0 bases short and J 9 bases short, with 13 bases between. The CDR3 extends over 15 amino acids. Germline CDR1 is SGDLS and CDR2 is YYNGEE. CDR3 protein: CASSVATEGGSPLHF. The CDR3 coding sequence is TGTGCCAGCAGCGTAGCTACAGAAGGAGGTTCACCCCTCCACTTT.

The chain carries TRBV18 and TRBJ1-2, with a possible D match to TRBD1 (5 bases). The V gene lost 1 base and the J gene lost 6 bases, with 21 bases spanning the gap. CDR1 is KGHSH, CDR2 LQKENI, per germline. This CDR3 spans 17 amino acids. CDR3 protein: CASSPLEQVGLIDGYTF. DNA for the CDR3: TGTGCCAGCTCACCACTCGAACAGGTCGGATTAATAGATGGCTACACCTTC.

CDR3 DNA sequence: TGTGCCAGCAGTTACCCACCTCAGGGTGAGCAGTACTTC. This translates into CASSYPPQGEQYF. The V gene is TRBV6-5, the J gene TRBJ2-7; a possible D gene is TRBD1 (5 bases). CDR3 length: 13 residues. Germline V CDR1 and CDR2: MNHEY, SVGAGI. V lost 2 bases, J lost 7 bases, and 12 bases lay in between.